This TCR beta chain was identified during a study of Ad26.COV2.S vaccination and SARS-CoV-2 variants. Findings and limits, study-wide: Individuals receiving vaccine had higher spike-specific TCR breadth than placebo recipients did.

This clone has just one count. As yet, its antigen is unknown. The method was immunoSEQ multiplex PCR; TCRdb's version includes in-frame clones alone and lacks a portion of them. The sample includes 330,000 or so clones, around 90% seen only once; the top ten take approximately 5%. Treatment indicated: some 19 received Ad26.COV2.S at low or high dose, single or two shots; 5 received placebo; per-sample allocation not given. Samples were taken on day 63 after the first vaccine or placebo injection. The CDR3 is 12 amino acids. With 4 bases removed from V and 3 bases from J, the gap between germline ends came to 3 bases.

The input for sequencing was peripheral blood, taken in a trial of Ad26.COV2.S vaccine versus placebo. The receptor's source is a person aged 18-65 years who received the Ad26.COV2.S COVID-19 vaccine or a placebo. The chain joins TRBV12-3 or TRBV12-4 to TRBJ2-2; D remains unclear. The CDR3 sequence is CASSYDTGELFF. Written as DNA, the CDR3 is TGTGCCAGCAGTTACGACACCGGGGAGCTGTTTTTT.